This T cell receptor (beta chain) was retrieved from a study of shared clonotypes between healthy human individuals. Findings and caveats of the study: An effect of sequencing depth on clonotype sharing among donors was expected.

A few counts support this clone. Its antigen is as yet unknown. The CDR3 has 15 amino acids. The J segment lost 4 bases and the V segment lost 2 bases, leaving 3 bases of the junction unmatched. Per the germline V gene, CDR1 is SGHNT and CDR2 is YYREEE (reference sequence). PBMC DNA, left unsorted, was sequenced on ten immunoSEQ deep assay plates. Clones were read by immunoSEQ multiplex PCR, and TCRdb kept only the in-frame ones, dropping some. The table includes about 480,000 clones, less than 85% detected once. Genomic DNA for unsorted samples was obtained from about 90 million PBMCs. The sequenced material came from PBMCs. This sequence joins TRBV5-4 and TRBJ2-2, with 9 bases fitting TRBD1. The clonotype comes from a woman in her forties in good health. Some clones in this sample may be carry-over from other donors' samples. For the CDR3, the DNA is TGTGCCAGCAGCTTACAGGGGGCCGGCACCGGGGAGCTGTTTTTT. Translation: CASSLQGAGTGELFF.